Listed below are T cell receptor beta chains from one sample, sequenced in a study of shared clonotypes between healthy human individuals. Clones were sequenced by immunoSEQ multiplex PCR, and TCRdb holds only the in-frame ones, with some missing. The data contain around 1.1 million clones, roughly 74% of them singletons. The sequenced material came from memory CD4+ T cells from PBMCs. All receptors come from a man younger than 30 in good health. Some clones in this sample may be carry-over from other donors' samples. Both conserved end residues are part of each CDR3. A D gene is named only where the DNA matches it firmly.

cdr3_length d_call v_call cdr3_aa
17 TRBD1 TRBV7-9 CASSPRVRTGFRNEQFF
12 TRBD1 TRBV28 CASRGQASEAFF
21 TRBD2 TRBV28 CASRTNSPLTSGRASYNEQFF
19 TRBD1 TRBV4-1 CASSQGPGQGALFQETQYF
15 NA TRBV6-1 CASRQVHLAKNIQYF
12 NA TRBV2 CASSGGPDTQYF
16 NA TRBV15 CATSRDRGRGEEKLFF
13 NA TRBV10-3 CAISELEAYEQYF
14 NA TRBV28 CASSSGVLSYEQYF
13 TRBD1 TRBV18 CASSPPGTGEAFF